The text below deals with one T cell receptor beta chain. Its antigen is not yet known. The input lacks base qualities; no much larger clone sits a single base away. From its cysteine to its phenylalanine, the CDR3 spans 15 amino acids. The read is trimmed to its CDR3 DNA, 45 bases read in frame from base 1. Deletion took 5 bases off V and 8 bases off J, with a span of 19 bases between the germline ends. From a lookup of the germline V gene (reference sequence), CDR1 and CDR2 are SEHNR and FQNEAQ. The roughly 38 donors, aged roughly 6 to 90 years, were systemically healthy Caucasian individuals from Russia. Approximately 9 milliliters of peripheral blood were collected from each donor into EDTA-treated Vacutainer tubes. Ficoll-Paque density-gradient centrifugation was used to isolate PBMCs, with at least 7 million per sample. Trizol reagent was used to extract total RNA from PBMCs, with at least 6 micrograms per sample. Naive CD45RAhigh/CD27high T cell percentages were measured by flow cytometry on a PBMC aliquot from every donor.

This record comes from a study of blood T cells in healthy people across ages (dated by TCRdb to 2013 to 2016). For the study in its entirety: In model experiments, roughly one uniquely barcoded TCR beta cDNA molecule per two T cells was captured by template switching. The donors were split into four age groups: young (average 16 years), middle-aged (about 40), aged (62) and long-lived (roughly 80). To avoid experimental bias, donors of different ages were spread randomly across the sequencing lanes. Using the same blood draw, the study looked at two additional independent replicas of 1 million unique cDNA reads for two donors, one aged 18 to 30 and the other aged 80 or older. Using deep sequencing normalized with unique cDNA molecular identifiers, the study measured how TCR beta repertoire diversity changes with age. On the study overall, not on this receptor specifically: Because the CMV infection status of the donors was unknown, age-related changes in expanded clonotypes may potentially have been confounded. Observed TCR beta diversity correlated strongly with the percentage of naive T cells measured by flow cytometry. Estimates of total diversity from one million sequenced T cells were regarded as lower bounds and underestimates. Conclusive comparison of naive and antigen-experienced compartments was prevented by the profiling of bulk unsorted PBMCs. Observed TCR beta diversity per million T cells fell roughly linearly with age, and a significant reduction was already apparent by age approximately 41. Compared with the aged group, the long-lived group had more naive CD4+ T cells, fewer expanded clones and increased TCR diversity, a pattern suggesting age selection.

The library was built by means of 5' RACE. Sequenced using an Illumina HiSeq 2500. A second PCR of about 6 to 11 cycles was performed with a sample-barcoded 5' primer and a J-beta primer mix. A template-switch 5' adaptor carrying 12 random nucleotides introduced a unique molecular identifier onto each TCR beta cDNA molecule. At least 3 million CDR3-containing paired-end reads were obtained from each sample. First-strand cDNA synthesis was performed from all RNA using the Mint cDNA synthesis kit, with priming by a TRBC-specific oligonucleotide. After uracil-DNA glycosylase treatment, a first 18-cycle PCR used universal primers M1SS and BC2_uni_R on all cDNA. For the original study's pipeline: Each sample was normalized by randomly selecting 1 million high-quality reads, each carrying a distinct molecular identifier. Reads sharing molecular identifiers were discarded rather than binned into consensus sequences. CDR3 identification, clonotype clustering and error correction used MiTCR with a Q25 quality threshold and the strictest error-elimination algorithm. A nonparametric unseen species model using Euler transformation provided a lower-bound estimate of total TCR beta diversity. TCRdb reanalyzed the raw reads on its own, using fastp at Q25 for trimming and MiXCR for clone calling, and kept in-frame beta chains. Under each unique CDR3 protein, matching rows form one entry showing the most common genes and DNA. The V and J calls here are based on TCRdb, not the publication. The sample table records some 920,000 distinct CDR3 sequences; roughly 51% of these occur just once. The top ten hold 20% to 25% of the sample.

The TCR was taken from a woman aged 60-70 years in good health. The V and J genes are TRBV7-9 and TRBJ2-4, with TRBD1 as a weak D call on 5 bases. The source material was blood. The DNA sequence reads TGTGCCAGCAGCGGGTCTACAGGAACCGCGGACATTCAGTACTTC. This sequence encodes CASSGSTGTADIQYF.